These 26 T cell receptor beta chains were all obtained from the same sample, sequenced in a study of cytomegalovirus exposure and HLA in healthy donors. Measured with immunoSEQ multiplex PCR; TCRdb has only the in-frame clones, and not every one. The sample yields approximately 200,000 clones, more than 80% seen once. The specimen was PBMCs. These receptors all come from a man aged 18 to 29 in good health and CMV-seropositive.

The chain is built from TRBV7-2 and TRBJ2-4; 11 bases map to TRBD1. This CDR3 has 17 residues. Germline assignment: CDR1 SGHTA and CDR2 FQGNSA. The V and J ends lost 5 bases and 9 bases, in that order; junction bases with no gene match: 15. The CDR3 region is CASSPLGTGGAGGIQYF. CDR3 DNA: TGTGCCAGCAGCCCCCTAGGGACAGGGGGAGCCGGGGGCATTCAGTACTTC.

The chain is built from TRBV10-1 and TRBJ2-1; TRBD2 matches at 9 bases. From germline, CDR1 is WNHNN and CDR2 SYGVQD (reference sequence). The CDR3 runs to 16 residues. V trimming: 0 bases; J trimming: 0 bases; junction bases outside the gene matches: 0. CDR3 nucleotide sequence: TGCGCCAGCAGTGAGTCTAGCGGGAGCTCCTACAATGAGCAGTTCTTC. Residues: CASSESSGSSYNEQFF.

V usage is TRBV4-2 and J usage is TRBJ2-3; 10 nucleotides agree with TRBD2. The trim removed 0 bases at V and 4 bases at J, leaving 10 bases unmatched. CDR1 and CDR2 from the germline V gene are LGHNA and YNFKEQ. CDR3 length: 18 amino acids. The CDR3 sequence is CASSQEGNSGRYPDTQYF. CDR3 DNA sequence: TGTGCCAGCAGCCAAGAGGGGAATAGCGGGAGGTATCCAGATACGCAGTATTTT.

This chain links TRBV30 with TRBJ2-3, with 10 bases lining up with TRBD2. CDR3 length: 15 amino acids. V was pared by 1 base and J by 2 bases, with 3 bases of the junction left unmatched. The germline V gene encodes CDR1 GTSNPN and CDR2 SVGIG (reference sequence). CDR3: CAWSGTSGHTDTQYF. The DNA for the CDR3 is TGTGCCTGGAGTGGGACTAGCGGTCACACAGATACGCAGTATTTT.

This clone was seen just once. V and J are TRBV7-8 and TRBJ2-7; 8 nucleotides line up with TRBD2. Germline CDR1 reads SGHVS; CDR2 reads FQNEAQ. This CDR3 has 14 residues. J lost 5 bases, V lost 1 base, and 4 bases had no gene match. CDR3 region: CASSLVREGHEQYF. For the CDR3, the DNA is TGTGCCAGCAGCTTAGTCCGGGAGGGCCACGAGCAGTACTTC. Full variable domain (outside the CDR3, taken from reference TRBV7-8 and TRBJ2-7): GAGVSQSPRYKVAKRGQDVALRCDPISGHVSLFWYQQALGQGPEFLTYFQNEAQLDKSGLPSDRFFAERPEGSVSTLKIQRTQQEDSAVYLCASSLVREGHEQYFGPGTRLTVT.

The chain joins TRBV6-7 to TRBJ2-1; D is undetermined. TRBV6-7 qualifies as an ORF whose function is uncertain. V was shortened by 2 bases and J by 2 bases, with 10 bases between the two germline ends. The CDR3 spans 15 residues. Here the CDR3 reads CASSYPRRTYNEQFF. The CDR3 region has the DNA TGTGCCAGCAGTTACCCCCGGAGAACCTACAATGAGCAGTTCTTC.

The chain combines TRBV18 with TRBJ2-7; D not resolved. The CDR3 length is 15 residues. Trimming left V 3 bases short and J 1 base short, with 13 bases between. The germline V gene encodes CDR1 KGHSH and CDR2 LQKENI. CDR3 protein: CASSPPGGRSYEQYF. The CDR3 DNA follows: TGTGCCAGCTCACCTCCAGGTGGCAGGTCCTACGAGCAGTACTTC.

The chain joins TRBV2 to TRBJ1-4; 8 nucleotides align to TRBD1. Per the germline V gene, CDR1 is SNHLY and CDR2 is FYNNEI. CDR3 length equals 14 residues. The CDR3: CAISQGALDEKLFF. The CDR3 bases are TGTGCGATATCCCAGGGGGCATTGGATGAAAAACTGTTTTTT.

This clone appeared once. The chain joins TRBV19 to TRBJ1-4; D gene uncertain. Trimming shortened V by 3 bases and J by 8 bases, and 10 bases separated the two germline ends. Looked up from germline, CDR1 is LNHDA and CDR2 is SQIVND (reference sequence). The CDR3 consists of 13 residues. The CDR3 DNA sequence: TGTGCCAGTAGTATTTCCAGAGGGGAAAAACTGTTTTTT. Protein: CASSISRGEKLFF.

This clone has just a few counts. This chain connects TRBV4-2 to TRBJ2-7; D possibly corresponds to TRBD2 (5 bases). The V end lost 0 bases, the J end lost 3 bases, and 15 bases lay between the germline ends. The CDR3 has 16 residues. The germline gives CDR1 LGHNA, CDR2 YNFKEQ. The chain's CDR3 is CASSQDASLAGYEQYF. Here the CDR3 DNA reads TGTGCCAGCAGCCAAGACGCTTCGCTAGCTGGCTACGAGCAGTACTTC.

This chain links TRBV9 with TRBJ2-7, with D unclear. Trimming removed 1 base at V and 4 bases at J, with 12 bases between. Germline CDR1 and CDR2: SGDLS and YYNGEE. This CDR3 has 14 amino acids. Written as DNA, the CDR3 is TGTGCCAGCAGCGTAAGCTCCCCTATGTACGAGCAGTACTTC. Translation gives CASSVSSPMYEQYF.

The chain employs TRBV10-3 and TRBJ1-1; the match to TRBD1 covers 8 bases. In germline, CDR1 is ENHRY, CDR2 SYGVKD. The V gene end was trimmed by 6 bases and the J gene end by 4 bases; junction bases not matched to a gene: 1. There are 12 residues in the CDR3. The CDR3 region is CAIRQGGTEAFF. CDR3 sequence (DNA): TGTGCCATCAGACAGGGGGGCACTGAAGCTTTCTTT.

The chain links TRBV5-6 to TRBJ2-7; 8 bases line up with TRBD2. Trimming took 1 base from V and 4 from J; bases not matched to a gene: 19. The CDR3 has 19 residues. CDR1 and CDR2 (germline): SGHDT, YYEEEE. CDR3 loop: CASSLSVAGGLQGGYEQYF. The CDR3 region has the DNA TGTGCCAGCAGCTTGTCGGTCGCGGGGGGCCTACAAGGCGGATACGAGCAGTACTTC. The full variable domain, in which reference TRBV5-6 and TRBJ2-7 provide the parts outside the CDR3, is DAGVTQSPTHLIKTRGQQVTLRCSPKSGHDTVSWYQQALGQGPQFIFQYYEEEERQRGNFPDRFSGHQFPNYSSELNVNALLLGDSALYLCASSLSVAGGLQGGYEQYFGPGTRLTVT.

The rearrangement uses TRBV7-2 and TRBJ2-4; TRBD1 matches at 10 bases. This CDR3 comprises 14 residues. The J segment lost 7 bases and the V segment lost 2 bases, leaving 2 bases of the junction unmatched. Germline CDR1 SGHTA, CDR2 FQGNSA. The CDR3, as DNA: TGTGCCAGCAGCTTATGGGGACAGGGGAACATTCAGTACTTC. Protein: CASSLWGQGNIQYF.

The chain uses TRBV28 and TRBJ2-7, with TRBD1 identical over 7 bases. J gave up 5 bases and V 6 bases, and 13 bases lay outside the gene matches. The CDR3 is 15 residues long. Germline-derived CDR1 and CDR2 are MDHEN and SYDVKM. CDR3 region: CASSPIDRVSHEQYF. The CDR3 region has the DNA TGTGCCAGCAGCCCTATCGACAGGGTTTCCCACGAGCAGTACTTC.

The rearrangement uses TRBV30 and TRBJ2-7, with 8 positions matching TRBD1. Germline assignment: CDR1 GTSNPN and CDR2 SVGIG (reference sequence). The ends lost 8 bases at V and 9 bases at J; junction bases unmatched: 15. The CDR3 spans 13 residues. The CDR3 spells CALTGTGLTMQYF. The CDR3 bases are TGTGCCCTGACCGGGACAGGACTTACGATGCAGTACTTC.

The CDR3 protein is CASSQDWGPGLASYNEQFF. Here the CDR3 DNA reads TGTGCCAGCAGCCAAGATTGGGGCCCGGGACTAGCCTCCTACAATGAGCAGTTCTTC. The chain couples TRBV4-2 to TRBJ2-1; TRBD2 matches 9 bases. The CDR3 length is 19 residues. Germline V gene lookup returns CDR1 LGHNA and CDR2 YNFKEQ. V gave up 0 bases and J gave up 0 bases; unmatched junction bases: 9.

The rearrangement joins TRBV29-1 to TRBJ2-1; D possibly corresponds to TRBD2 (6 bases). Between the trimmed V and J ends, which lost 7 bases and 4 bases, there was a span of 14 bases. Germline V gives CDR1 SQVTM, CDR2 ANQGSEA. There are 13 residues in the CDR3. The CDR3 protein is CSAHRDSYNEQFF. The DNA of the CDR3 is TGCAGCGCCCACCGGGACTCTTACAATGAGCAGTTCTTC.

The V call is TRBV28, the J call TRBJ1-1; D not certain. V lost 11 bases and J lost 1, with 11 bases in between. CDR3 length: 12 residues. Germline values: CDR1 MDHEN, CDR2 SYDVKM. CDR3 loop: CAAKSRNTEAFF. DNA for the CDR3: TGTGCCGCCAAATCGAGGAACACTGAAGCTTTCTTT.

The chain couples TRBV11-2 to TRBJ2-1; 9 bases line up with TRBD2. Per germline, CDR1 SGHAT and CDR2 FQNNGV. The CDR3 spans 17 residues. V shed 1 base and J 6 bases; nucleotides not matched to a gene: 10. CDR3 sequence (DNA): TGTGCCAGCAGCTTAGTGGCGGGAGGGCCCCTCGGCAATGAGCAGTTCTTC. This translates into CASSLVAGGPLGNEQFF.

The CDR3 protein is CASSPHSVLAGGLGEQFF. Written as DNA, the CDR3 is TGTGCCAGCAGCCCTCACTCCGTACTAGCGGGAGGACTGGGGGAGCAGTTCTTC. The gene calls are TRBV9 and TRBJ2-1, with 12 bases lining up with TRBD2. The germline V gene has CDR1 SGDLS and CDR2 YYNGEE. The CDR3 consists of 18 residues. With V trimmed by 4 bases and J by 10 bases, 18 bases remained unmatched. Looking up the rest from reference TRBV9 and TRBJ2-1 gives the full variable domain: DSGVTQTPKHLITATGQRVTLRCSPRSGDLSVYWYQQSLDQGLQFLIQYYNGEERAKGNILERFSAQQFPDLHSELNLSSLELGDSALYFCASSPHSVLAGGLGEQFFGPGTRLTVL.

CDR3 DNA sequence: TGTGCCAGCAGCCAAGCCCGGGACAGGGGAAAAAACATTCAGTACTTC. The encoded protein is CASSQARDRGKNIQYF. The genes are TRBV4-2 and TRBJ2-4; 10 bases map to TRBD1. The CDR3 is 16 residues long. Losses at the gene ends were 1 base for V and 4 bases for J; bases not matched to a gene: 4. The germline CDR1 and CDR2 sequences are LGHNA and YNFKEQ.

The chain carries TRBV5-1 and TRBJ1-1; a possible D gene is TRBD1 (6 bases). This CDR3 spans 16 amino acids. CDR1 is SGHRS, CDR2 YFSETQ, per germline. Trimming cost V 3 bases and J 0 bases, with 15 bases left between them. The CDR3, as DNA: TGCGCCAGCAGCTCAGGACAGCTACCCATGAACACTGAAGCTTTCTTT. Its translation is CASSSGQLPMNTEAFF.

This clone was counted a single time. The chain is built from TRBV18 and TRBJ2-7; no clear D. The CDR3 is 17 amino acids. From germline, CDR1 is KGHSH and CDR2 LQKENI. V was clipped by 1 base and J by 1 base, with 17 bases between them. The CDR3 is CASSPQRIGSGSYEQYF. CDR3 nucleotides: TGTGCCAGCTCACCACAGCGTATTGGCTCCGGTTCCTACGAGCAGTACTTC.

V is TRBV2 and J is TRBJ2-6; D unresolved. Germline CDR1 is SNHLY and CDR2 is FYNNEI. Trimming took off 2 bases at V and 0 bases at J, with 5 bases between the two ends. This CDR3 contains 15 residues. CDR3 DNA: TGTGCCAGCAGTGAATCGAGCTCTGGGGCCAACGTCCTGACTTTC. Residues: CASSESSSGANVLTF.

This rearrangement joins TRBV6-5 to TRBJ1-2, with D possibly TRBD1 on 5 matching bases. Germline V gene data show CDR1 as MNHEY and CDR2 as SVGAGI. V was pared by 6 bases and J by 0 bases, with 8 bases between. This CDR3 is 13 amino acids long. CDR3 bases: TGTGCCAGCAGCGACAGAACTAACTATGGCTACACCTTC. It encodes CASSDRTNYGYTF.